The 10 T cell receptor beta chains in this list originate from one sample, sequenced in a study of Graves' ophthalmopathy and Graves' hyperthyroidism. RNA transcripts were the source from which TCR beta CDR3 regions were amplified. HTBI-primed RT-PCR formed the first round, and a multiplex PCR formed the second. From the multiplex PCR reads, TCRdb called clonotypes with MiXCR, one entry per CDR3 protein. This sample has 200,000 to 300,000 distinct CDR3 sequences; around 50% occur once, and the top ten carry less than 50%. Sequencing was performed on peripheral blood. All receptors derive from an adult man with Graves' ophthalmopathy.

This clonotype was seen a handful of times. This sequence joins TRBV12-3 or TRBV12-4 and TRBJ1-2; unclear D gene. This CDR3 has 11 amino acids. CDR3 protein: CASGLSGGYTF. In DNA, the CDR3 is TGTGCTAGTGGTTTATCGGGTGGCTACACCTTC.

The V and J genes are TRBV7-9 and TRBJ1-4, with TRBD1 identical over 9 bases. Trimming at V came to 0 bases and at J to 7 bases, leaving 3 bases not matched to a gene. Per germline, CDR1 SEHNR and CDR2 FQNEAQ (reference sequence). The CDR3 totals 15 residues. The CDR3 loop is CASSLAGTGTEKLFF. CDR3 DNA: TGTGCCAGCAGCTTAGCCGGGACAGGGACTGAAAAACTGTTTTTT.

The chain is built from TRBV7-2 and TRBJ2-3; D may be TRBD1 (6 bases). The V end was cut by 5 bases, the J end by 5 bases, with 20 bases between. CDR1 SGHTA and CDR2 FQGNSA come from the germline V gene. This CDR3 spans 16 amino acids. CDR3 nucleotides: TGTGCCAGCAGCCCATCAGGGGAATCCGGTGGAGATACGCAGTATTTT. This codes for CASSPSGESGGDTQYF.

This clonotype was picked up a small number of times. The V call is TRBV9, the J call TRBJ1-1; no firm D call. Trimming removed 0 bases at V and 0 bases at J, with 9 bases between. The CDR3 length is 15 residues. In germline, CDR1 is SGDLS, CDR2 YYNGEE. In nucleotides, the CDR3 is TGTGCCAGCAGCGTAGTTCCAGACATGAACACTGAAGCTTTCTTT. Its translation: CASSVVPDMNTEAFF.

The chain employs TRBV5-6 and TRBJ1-2; D call uncertain. The V end was cut by 1 base, the J end by 0 bases, with 7 bases between. This CDR3 is 14 amino acids long. Germline V CDR1 and CDR2: SGHDT, YYEEEE. The CDR3 DNA reads as TGTGCCAGCAGCTTGTACGGGGCTAACTATGGCTACACCTTC. It encodes CASSLYGANYGYTF. The full variable domain, with the rest looked up from reference TRBV5-6 and TRBJ1-2, is DAGVTQSPTHLIKTRGQQVTLRCSPKSGHDTVSWYQQALGQGPQFIFQYYEEEERQRGNFPDRFSGHQFPNYSSELNVNALLLGDSALYLCASSLYGANYGYTFGSGTRLTVV.

This clonotype was seen a handful of times. The gene calls are TRBV19 and TRBJ2-7; tentative D call: TRBD1 (7 bases). The germline gives CDR1 LNHDA, CDR2 SQIVND (reference sequence). Trimming stripped 4 bases from V and 2 bases from J, with 9 bases between. This CDR3 region has 13 residues. Here the CDR3 DNA reads TGTGCCAGTAGTAGCGGGACAGCCTACGAGCAGTACTTC. This translates into CASSSGTAYEQYF.

This clonotype was detected only a few times. This chain uses TRBV7-3 with TRBJ2-7; 14 bases agree with TRBD2. J was trimmed by 7 bases and V by 4 bases; bases with no gene match: 6. Germline-derived CDR1 and CDR2 are SGHTA and FQGTGA. The CDR3 totals 15 residues. In nucleotides, the CDR3 is TGTGCCAGCAGCTGGACTAGCGGGGGGAGCAATGAGCAGTACTTC. As protein: CASSWTSGGSNEQYF.

This chain uses TRBV12-3 or TRBV12-4 with TRBJ1-4, with D possibly matching TRBD1 (5 bases). The CDR3 runs to 13 residues. Trimming cost V 4 bases and J 8 bases, with 11 bases left between them. CDR3 in amino acids: CASSWERGEKLFF. In DNA, the CDR3 is TGTGCCAGCAGTTGGGAAAGGGGAGAAAAACTGTTTTTT.

The J gene is TRBJ1-3, the V gene TRBV29-1; D remains ambiguous. Per germline, CDR1 SQVTM and CDR2 ANQGSEA. The CDR3 loop spans 13 amino acids. V was clipped by 3 bases and J by 4 bases, with 10 bases between them. CDR3 residues: CSVDGGVGNTIYF. The CDR3 region has the DNA TGCAGCGTTGACGGCGGGGTCGGAAACACCATATATTTT.

The chain couples TRBV7-3 to TRBJ1-6, with 7 positions matching TRBD1. The trim removed 6 bases at V and 0 bases at J, leaving 17 bases unmatched. CDR3 length equals 20 residues. Per the germline V gene, CDR1 is SGHTA and CDR2 is FQGTGA. CDR3 protein: CASSFPPTGATSSYNSPLHF. CDR3 in DNA: TGTGCCAGCAGTTTCCCTCCAACAGGGGCGACAAGCTCCTATAATTCACCCCTCCACTTT.